This T cell receptor (beta chain) stems from a study of cytomegalovirus exposure and HLA in healthy donors. Study-level points and caveats: There were three CMV-associated chains whose specificity for CMV antigens was confirmed in vitro.

For this clone: What it binds is not known.

Repertoires were generated with immunoSEQ multiplex PCR, while TCRdb's copy carries only in-frame clones and drops some. The repertoire holds fewer than 250,000 clones, with approximately 82% as singletons. Trimming removed 6 bases at V and 3 bases at J, with 21 bases between. This CDR3 comprises 17 residues. Germline CDR1 and CDR2: KGHSH and LQKENI. Specimen: PBMCs. This rearrangement joins TRBV18 to TRBJ2-1, with D possibly TRBD2 on 6 matching bases. This clonotype was obtained from a woman between 18 and 29 years old in good health and CMV-seronegative. CDR3 loop: CASSRTGGNSLYNEQFF. CDR3 in DNA: TGTGCCAGCTCGCGTACTGGGGGGAACTCCCTCTACAATGAGCAGTTCTTC. Based on the CDR3 plus reference TRBV18 and TRBJ2-1, the full variable domain is NAGVMQNPRHLVRRRGQEARLRCSPMKGHSHVYWYRQLPEEGLKFMVYLQKENIIDESGMPKERFSAEFPKEGPSILRIQQVVRGDSAAYFCASSRTGGNSLYNEQFFGPGTRLTVL.